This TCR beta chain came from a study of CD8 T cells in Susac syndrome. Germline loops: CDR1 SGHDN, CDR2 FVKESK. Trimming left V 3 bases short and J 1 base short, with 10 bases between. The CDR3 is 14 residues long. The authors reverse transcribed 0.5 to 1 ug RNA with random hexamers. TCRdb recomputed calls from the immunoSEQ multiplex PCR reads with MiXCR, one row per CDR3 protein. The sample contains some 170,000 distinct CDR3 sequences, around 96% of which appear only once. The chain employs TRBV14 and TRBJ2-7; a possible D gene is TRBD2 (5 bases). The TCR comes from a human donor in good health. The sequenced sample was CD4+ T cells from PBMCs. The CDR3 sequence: CASSQRASSYEQYF. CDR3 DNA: TGTGCCAGCAGCCAGAGGGCCAGTTCCTACGAGCAGTACTTC.